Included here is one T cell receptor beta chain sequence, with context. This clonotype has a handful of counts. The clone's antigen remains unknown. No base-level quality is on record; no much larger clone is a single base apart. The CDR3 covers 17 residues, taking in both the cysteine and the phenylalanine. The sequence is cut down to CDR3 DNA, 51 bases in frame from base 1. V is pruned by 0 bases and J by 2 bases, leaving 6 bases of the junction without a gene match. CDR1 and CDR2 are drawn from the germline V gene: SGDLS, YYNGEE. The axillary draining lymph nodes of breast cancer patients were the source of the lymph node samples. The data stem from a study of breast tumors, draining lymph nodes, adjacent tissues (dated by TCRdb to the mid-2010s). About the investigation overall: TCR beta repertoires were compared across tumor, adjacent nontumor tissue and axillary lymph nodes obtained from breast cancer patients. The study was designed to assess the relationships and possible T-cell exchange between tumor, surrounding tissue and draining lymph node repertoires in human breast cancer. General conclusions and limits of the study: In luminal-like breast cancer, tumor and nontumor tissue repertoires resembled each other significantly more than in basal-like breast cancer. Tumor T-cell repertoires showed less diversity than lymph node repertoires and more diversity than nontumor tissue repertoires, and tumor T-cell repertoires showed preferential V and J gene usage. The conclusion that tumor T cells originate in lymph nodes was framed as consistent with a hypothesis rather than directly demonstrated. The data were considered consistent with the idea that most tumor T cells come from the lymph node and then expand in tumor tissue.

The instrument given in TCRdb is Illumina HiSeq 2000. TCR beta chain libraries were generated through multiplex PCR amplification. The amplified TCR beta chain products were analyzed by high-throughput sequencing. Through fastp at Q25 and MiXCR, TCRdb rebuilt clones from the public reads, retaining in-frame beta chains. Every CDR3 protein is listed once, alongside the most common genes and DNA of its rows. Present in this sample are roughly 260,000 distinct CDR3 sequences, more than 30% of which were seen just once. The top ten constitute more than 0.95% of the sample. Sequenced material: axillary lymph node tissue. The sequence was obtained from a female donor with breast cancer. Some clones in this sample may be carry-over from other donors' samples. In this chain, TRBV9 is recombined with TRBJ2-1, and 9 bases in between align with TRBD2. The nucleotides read TGTGCCAGCAGCGTAGGCCTAGCGGGATCCCCCTACAATGAGCAGTTCTTC. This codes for CASSVGLAGSPYNEQFF.